This paragraph reports one T cell receptor (beta chain). Its specificity is unknown. PCR employed 60 Vbeta and 13 Jbeta primers. Using immunoSEQ multiplex PCR, the repertoire was profiled, and TCRdb retains in-frame clones only, with some absent. Altogether 130,000 to 150,000 clones are present, roughly 75% being singletons, with the ten largest covering roughly 2%. The CDR3 spans 15 residues. V was pared by 1 base and J by 5 bases, with 15 bases between. Germline V gene lookup returns CDR1 SGHRS and CDR2 YFSETQ. This specimen comes from a study of cytomegalovirus exposure and HLA in healthy donors. Whole-study findings and limits: Some V segments, TRBV6-2 and TRBV6-3 among them, were indistinguishable and were therefore excluded.

Sequenced input: PBMCs. This chain joins TRBV5-1 and TRBJ2-5; a possible D gene is TRBD2 (7 bases). This TCR was sampled from a man aged 30-40 years in good health and CMV-seronegative. The CDR3 DNA follows: TGCGCCAGCAGCTTGTGGGAGGGGGGTACGGAGACCCAGTACTTC. It encodes CASSLWEGGTETQYF. The whole variable domain, filled in from reference TRBV5-1 and TRBJ2-5, reads KAGVTQTPRYLIKTRGQQVTLSCSPISGHRSVSWYQQTPGQGLQFLFEYFSETQRNKGNFPGRFSGRQFSNSRSEMNVSTLELGDSALYLCASSLWEGGTETQYFGPGTRLLVL.